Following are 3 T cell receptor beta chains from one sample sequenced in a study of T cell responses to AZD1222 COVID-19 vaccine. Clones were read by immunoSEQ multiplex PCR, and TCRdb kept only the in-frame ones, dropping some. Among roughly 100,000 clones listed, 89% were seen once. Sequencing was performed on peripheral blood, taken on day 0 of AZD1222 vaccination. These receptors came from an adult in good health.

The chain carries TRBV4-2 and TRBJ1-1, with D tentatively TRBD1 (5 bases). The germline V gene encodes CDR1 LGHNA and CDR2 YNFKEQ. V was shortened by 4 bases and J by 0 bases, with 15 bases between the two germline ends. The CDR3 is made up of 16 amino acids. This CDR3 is CASSRGEGAVNTEAFF. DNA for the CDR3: TGTGCCAGCAGCCGCGGCGAAGGGGCCGTGAACACTGAAGCTTTCTTT.

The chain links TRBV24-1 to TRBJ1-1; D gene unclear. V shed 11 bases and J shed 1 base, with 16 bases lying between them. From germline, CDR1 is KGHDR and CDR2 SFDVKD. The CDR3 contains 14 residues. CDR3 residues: CARIFHTANTEAFF. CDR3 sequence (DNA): TGTGCCAGAATCTTTCATACAGCGAACACTGAAGCTTTCTTT.

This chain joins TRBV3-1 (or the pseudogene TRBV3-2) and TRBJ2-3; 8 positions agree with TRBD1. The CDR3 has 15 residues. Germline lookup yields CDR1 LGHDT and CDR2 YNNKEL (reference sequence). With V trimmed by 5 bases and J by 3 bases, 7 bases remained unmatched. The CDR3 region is CASSDQGARTDTQYF. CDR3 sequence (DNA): TGTGCCAGCAGCGACCAGGGGGCTAGAACAGATACGCAGTATTTT.